One sample yielded the 19 T cell receptor beta chains listed below, sequenced in a study of T-cell memory formation after mild COVID-19. TCRdb reprocessed the 5' RACE reads with MiXCR, giving one entry per CDR3 protein. Of around 320,000 distinct CDR3 sequences listed, more than 13% are singletons. The source material was PBMCs or a T cell subset sorted from them (not recorded which). These receptors all come from a man between 18 and 35 years old who had mild COVID-19 (a few samples of this study predate the infection). Cell type and time point are not known.

Only a few counts were recorded for this clonotype. The CDR3 sequence: CASRLGAGQETQYF. In DNA, the CDR3 is TGTGCCAGCAGACTGGGAGCGGGGCAAGAGACCCAGTACTTC. V usage is TRBV7-8 and J usage is TRBJ2-5; 7 bases align to TRBD2. Germline CDR1 and CDR2: SGHVS and FQNEAQ. The junction had 6 bases not matched to a gene; V was cut back by 6 bases and J by 2 bases. This CDR3 region has 14 residues.

The chain couples TRBV6-4 to TRBJ1-5; D is ambiguous. The CDR3 is 15 amino acids. V was shortened by 5 bases and J by 4 bases, with 15 bases between the two germline ends. The germline gives CDR1 MRHNA, CDR2 SNTAGT. CDR3: CASSIDGGPNQPQHF. In nucleotides, the CDR3 is TGTGCCAGCAGTATTGACGGTGGTCCTAATCAGCCCCAGCATTTT.

J is TRBJ1-5 and V is TRBV20-1, with unresolved D. Trimming took off 3 bases at V and 1 base at J, with 7 bases between the two ends. The germline CDR1 and CDR2 sequences are DFQATT and SNEGSKA (reference sequence). This CDR3 has 13 residues. The DNA for the CDR3 is TGCAGTGCTAGGGAAGGGAGCAATCAGCCCCAGCATTTT. This translates into CSAREGSNQPQHF.

Ten or more counts support this clonotype. V gene TRBV5-1 combines with J gene TRBJ1-2; D uncertain. The germline V gene encodes CDR1 SGHRS and CDR2 YFSETQ. V lost 0 bases, J lost 2 bases, and 5 bases lay in between. CDR3 length: 13 residues. The CDR3 is CASSLDGNYGYTF. DNA for the CDR3: TGCGCCAGCAGCTTGGATGGCAACTATGGCTACACCTTC. The full variable domain, completed using reference TRBV5-1 and TRBJ1-2, is KAGVTQTPRYLIKTRGQQVTLSCSPISGHRSVSWYQQTPGQGLQFLFEYFSETQRNKGNFPGRFSGRQFSNSRSEMNVSTLELGDSALYLCASSLDGNYGYTFGSGTRLTVV.

The chain is built from TRBV5-1 and TRBJ2-1, with TRBD2 matching over 9 bases. This CDR3 is 16 amino acids long. V trimming: 4 bases; J trimming: 0 bases; junction bases outside the gene matches: 5. CDR1 SGHRS and CDR2 YFSETQ come from the germline V gene. CDR3 protein: CASSGSGGLSYNEQFF. The CDR3 DNA follows: TGCGCCAGCAGCGGAAGCGGGGGGCTCTCCTACAATGAGCAGTTCTTC.

This clonotype was counted at least ten times. This chain links TRBV4-3 with TRBJ2-3; 8 bases align to TRBD2. CDR1 and CDR2 (germline): LGHNA, YSLEER. With V trimmed by 4 bases and J by 6 bases, 12 bases remained unmatched. The CDR3 extends over 16 amino acids. In DNA, the CDR3 is TGCGCCAGCAGCCCCCGACGGGGGGGCGGGTCGGATACGCAGTATTTT. Amino acids: CASSPRRGGGSDTQYF.

This clonotype turned up a few times. This sequence joins TRBV20-1 and TRBJ2-7, with TRBD1 as a possible D gene (6 bases). The CDR3 covers 14 residues. V shed 0 bases and J shed 4 bases, with 13 bases lying between them. Germline V lookup: CDR1 DFQATT, CDR2 SNEGSKA (reference sequence). CDR3: CSARDTGQKYEQYF. DNA of the CDR3: TGCAGTGCTAGAGATACAGGACAGAAGTACGAGCAGTACTTC.

This clonotype was counted between two and nine times. The V and J genes are TRBV12-3 or TRBV12-4 and TRBJ1-1, with 9 bases that match TRBD1. The CDR3 is 15 amino acids. V was clipped by 6 bases and J by 1 base; unmatched bases: 6. CDR3 coding DNA: TGTGCCAGCAGCCGGCTGGGACAGGGGAACACTGAAGCTTTCTTT. It codes for CASSRLGQGNTEAFF.

The chain has TRBV7-9 and TRBJ2-1; 11 positions agree with TRBD2. The junction had 9 bases not matched to a gene; V was cut back by 5 bases and J by 9 bases. Looked up from germline, CDR1 is SEHNR and CDR2 is FQNEAQ (reference sequence). CDR3 length: 15 amino acids. CDR3 bases: TGTGCCAGCAGCCAAGTAGCGGGGGGGCCTACTGAGCAGTTCTTC. Its translation is CASSQVAGGPTEQFF.

This rearrangement joins TRBV11-2 to TRBJ2-5; 9 bases fit TRBD1. The CDR3 spans 15 residues. Germline assignment: CDR1 SGHAT and CDR2 FQNNGV. The ends lost 4 bases at V and 5 bases at J; junction bases unmatched: 8. In DNA, the CDR3 is TGTGCCAGCAGCTCGTGGACAGGGGACGCGGAGACCCAGTACTTC. Translating it yields CASSSWTGDAETQYF.

The V gene is TRBV7-6, the J gene TRBJ1-3; D not certain. The CDR3 loop spans 16 amino acids. CDR1 is SGHVS and CDR2 is FNYEAQ in the germline V gene. Deletions cut 2 bases from V and 0 bases from J, with 11 bases between. CDR3 loop: CASSLFADLSGNTIYF. As DNA, the CDR3 is TGTGCCAGCAGCTTATTTGCGGACCTCTCTGGAAACACCATATATTTT. The full variable domain, completed using reference TRBV7-6 and TRBJ1-3, is GAGVSQSPRYKVTKRGQDVALRCDPISGHVSLYWYRQALGQGPEFLTYFNYEAQQDKSGLPNDRFSAERPEGSISTLTIQRTEQRDSAMYRCASSLFADLSGNTIYFGEGSWLTVV.

This clonotype was detected a few times. This chain connects TRBV20-1 to TRBJ1-5; D ambiguous. CDR1 is DFQATT, CDR2 SNEGSKA, per germline (reference sequence). The ends were cut back, 6 bases at V and 7 bases at J, with 13 bases in the middle. The CDR3 is 12 amino acids. The chain's CDR3 is CSAISGGQPQHF. DNA of the CDR3: TGCAGTGCAATTTCCGGCGGCCAGCCCCAGCATTTT.

CDR3 nucleotides: TGCAGCGCGAAGACCTCGGGACTCTCCTACGAGCAGTACTTC. Translation gives CSAKTSGLSYEQYF. This rearrangement joins TRBV29-1 to TRBJ2-7; D may be TRBD2 (6 bases). Germline CDR1 is SQVTM and CDR2 is ANQGSEA. The CDR3 has 14 residues. V was clipped by 7 bases and J by 0 bases, with 16 bases between them.

This clonotype was observed at least ten times. V usage is TRBV7-2 and J usage is TRBJ2-5, with 7 positions matching TRBD2. Trimming cost V 5 bases and J 7 bases; bases outside gene matches: 13. Germline V gives CDR1 SGHTA, CDR2 FQGNSA. The CDR3 contains 15 residues. The CDR3 coding sequence is TGTGCCAGCAGCCCAATCCGAGGGAGGGTAGGGACCCAGTACTTC. Translating gives CASSPIRGRVGTQYF.

This clonotype was seen a handful of times. The chain combines TRBV20-1 with TRBJ2-1; no clear D. The V gene's germline CDR1 is DFQATT and CDR2 SNEGSKA (reference sequence). The CDR3 has 14 residues. V shed 1 base and J shed 0 bases, with 7 bases lying between them. Here the CDR3 reads CSARVCCSYNEQFF. The CDR3 nucleotides read TGCAGTGCTAGAGTTTGTTGCTCCTACAATGAGCAGTTCTTC.

This clonotype showed up just a few times. The rearrangement uses TRBV7-9 and TRBJ2-7, with D hard to call. Germline V lookup: CDR1 SEHNR, CDR2 FQNEAQ (reference sequence). This CDR3 region has 12 residues. Trimming cost V 5 bases and J 3 bases, with 8 bases left between them. In DNA, the CDR3 is TGTGCCAGCAGCGACGTGGACTACGAGCAGTACTTC. It translates to CASSDVDYEQYF.

J is TRBJ1-1 and V is TRBV5-1, with TRBD1 as a possible D gene (6 bases). V dropped 3 bases and J dropped 1 base, with 10 bases sitting between them. CDR1 and CDR2 (germline): SGHRS, YFSETQ. This CDR3 has 14 residues. CDR3 sequence reads: CASSSDSTNTEAFF. For the CDR3, the DNA is TGCGCCAGCAGCTCGGACAGCACGAACACTGAAGCTTTCTTT.

V and J are TRBV28 and TRBJ1-3; no firm D call. With 6 bases removed from V and 6 bases from J, the gap between germline ends came to 12 bases. There are 13 residues in the CDR3. Germline V gives CDR1 MDHEN, CDR2 SYDVKM. The CDR3, as DNA: TGTGCCAGCAGACCAGACCGGGCAAACACCATATATTTT. Translation gives CASRPDRANTIYF.

The chain has TRBV5-1 and TRBJ2-6; D unresolved. The CDR3 runs 16 residues. Germline V gives CDR1 SGHRS, CDR2 YFSETQ. Trimming shortened V by 7 bases and J by 0 bases, and 14 bases separated the two germline ends. In DNA form, the CDR3 reads TGCGCCAGCCGCCCCCCGGGCACCTCTGGGGCCAACGTCCTGACTTTC. Amino acids: CASRPPGTSGANVLTF.